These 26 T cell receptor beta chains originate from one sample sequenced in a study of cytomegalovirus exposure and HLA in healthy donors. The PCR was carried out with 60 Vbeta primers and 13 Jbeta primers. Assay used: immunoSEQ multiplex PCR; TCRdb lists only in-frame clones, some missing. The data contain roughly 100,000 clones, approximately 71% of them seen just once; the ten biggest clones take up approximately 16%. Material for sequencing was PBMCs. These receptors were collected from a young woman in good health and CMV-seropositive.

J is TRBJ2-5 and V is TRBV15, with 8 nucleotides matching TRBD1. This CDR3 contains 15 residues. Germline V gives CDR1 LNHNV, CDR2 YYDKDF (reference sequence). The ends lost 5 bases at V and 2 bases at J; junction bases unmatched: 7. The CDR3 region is CATSARGTGQETQYF. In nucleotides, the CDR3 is TGTGCCACCAGCGCTCGAGGGACAGGACAAGAGACCCAGTACTTC.

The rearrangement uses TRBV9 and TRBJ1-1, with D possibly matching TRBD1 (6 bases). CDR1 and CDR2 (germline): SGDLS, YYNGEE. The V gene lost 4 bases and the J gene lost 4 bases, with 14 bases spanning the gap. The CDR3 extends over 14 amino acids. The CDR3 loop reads CASSTGGGSTEAFF. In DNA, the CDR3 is TGTGCCAGCAGCACGGGAGGGGGGAGCACTGAAGCTTTCTTT.

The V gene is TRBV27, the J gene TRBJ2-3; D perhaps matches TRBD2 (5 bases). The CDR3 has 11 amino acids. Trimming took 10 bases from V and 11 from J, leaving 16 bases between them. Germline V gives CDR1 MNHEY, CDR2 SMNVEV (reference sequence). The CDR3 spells CATGEGLGQYF. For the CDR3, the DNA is TGTGCCACCGGGGAAGGGCTGGGGCAGTATTTT.

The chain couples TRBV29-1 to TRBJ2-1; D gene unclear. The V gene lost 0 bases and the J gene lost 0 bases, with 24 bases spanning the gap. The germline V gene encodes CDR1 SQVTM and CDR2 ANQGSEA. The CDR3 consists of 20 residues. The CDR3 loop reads CSVEDFSPETTSPSYNEQFF. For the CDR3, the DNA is TGCAGCGTTGAAGATTTCTCGCCAGAAACTACCTCTCCCTCCTACAATGAGCAGTTCTTC.

Here the CDR3 reads CASSQDRLRGGPNTEAFF. In nucleotides, the CDR3 is TGCGCCAGCAGCCAAGATAGGTTAAGGGGGGGCCCGAACACTGAAGCTTTCTTT. V gene TRBV4-3 combines with J gene TRBJ1-1; possible D gene TRBD1, 6 bases. Trimming removed 0 bases at V and 1 base at J, with 18 bases between. CDR3 length: 18 amino acids. The germline CDR1 and CDR2 sequences are LGHNA and YSLEER.

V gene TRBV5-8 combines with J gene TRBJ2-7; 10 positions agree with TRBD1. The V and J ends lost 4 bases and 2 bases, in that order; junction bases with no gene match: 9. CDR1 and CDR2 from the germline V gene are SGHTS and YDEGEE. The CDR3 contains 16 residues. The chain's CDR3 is CASSRIAGTGAYEQYF. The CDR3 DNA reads TGTGCCAGCAGCCGCATTGCCGGGACAGGGGCCTACGAGCAGTACTTC.

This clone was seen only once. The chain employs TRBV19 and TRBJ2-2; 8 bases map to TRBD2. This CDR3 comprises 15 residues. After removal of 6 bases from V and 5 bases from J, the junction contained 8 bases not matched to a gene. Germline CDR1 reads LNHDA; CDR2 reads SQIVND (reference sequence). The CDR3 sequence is CASRVPGGRTGELFF. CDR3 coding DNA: TGTGCCAGTAGGGTCCCCGGCGGGAGGACCGGGGAGCTGTTTTTT.

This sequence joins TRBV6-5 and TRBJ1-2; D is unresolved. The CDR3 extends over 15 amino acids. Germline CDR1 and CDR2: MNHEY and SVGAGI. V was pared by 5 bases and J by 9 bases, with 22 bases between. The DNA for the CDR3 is TGTGCCAGCAGTCCCCACTTGGTCATGCGCCCGAGCTACACCTTC. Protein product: CASSPHLVMRPSYTF.

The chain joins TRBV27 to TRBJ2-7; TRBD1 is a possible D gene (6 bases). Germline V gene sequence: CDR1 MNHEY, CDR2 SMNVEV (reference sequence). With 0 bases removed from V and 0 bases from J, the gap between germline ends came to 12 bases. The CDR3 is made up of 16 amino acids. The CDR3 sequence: CASSLSSGDGSYEQYF. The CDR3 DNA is TGTGCCAGCAGTTTATCTTCAGGGGACGGCTCCTACGAGCAGTACTTC.

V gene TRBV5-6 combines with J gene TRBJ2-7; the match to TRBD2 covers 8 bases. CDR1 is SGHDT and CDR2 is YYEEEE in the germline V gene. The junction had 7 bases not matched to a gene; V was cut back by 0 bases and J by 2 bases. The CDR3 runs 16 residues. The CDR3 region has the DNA TGTGCCAGCAGCTTGGCCCCGGGGACTAGAACCTACGAGCAGTACTTC. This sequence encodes CASSLAPGTRTYEQYF.

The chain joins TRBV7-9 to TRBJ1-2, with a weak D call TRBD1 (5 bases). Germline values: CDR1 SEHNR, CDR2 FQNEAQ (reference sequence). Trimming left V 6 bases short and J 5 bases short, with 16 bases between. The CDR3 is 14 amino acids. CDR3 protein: CASRDLRQKYGYTF. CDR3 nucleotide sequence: TGTGCCAGCAGGGATTTACGACAGAAATATGGCTACACCTTC.

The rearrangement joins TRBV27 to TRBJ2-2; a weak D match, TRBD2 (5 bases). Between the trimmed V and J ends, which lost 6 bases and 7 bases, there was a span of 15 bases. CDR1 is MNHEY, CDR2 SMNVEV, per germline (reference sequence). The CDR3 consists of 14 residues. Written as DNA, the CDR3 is TGTGCCAGCAGCTATGAGCGGTTCAGCGGGGAGCTGTTTTTT. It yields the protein CASSYERFSGELFF.

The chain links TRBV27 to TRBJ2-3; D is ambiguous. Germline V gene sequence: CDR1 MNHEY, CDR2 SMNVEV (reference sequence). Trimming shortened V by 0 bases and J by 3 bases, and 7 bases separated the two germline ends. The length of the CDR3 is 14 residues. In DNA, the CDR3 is TGTGCCAGCAGTTTATCTGAGCCGACAGATACGCAGTATTTT. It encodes CASSLSEPTDTQYF.

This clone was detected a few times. CDR3 DNA: TGTGCCAGCAGGCCTCAGGGGGCGTCCGGGGAGCTGTTTTTT. Translating it yields CASRPQGASGELFF. V and J are TRBV6-4 and TRBJ2-2; 8 nucleotides align to TRBD1. This CDR3 contains 14 residues. Germline trimming cut 6 bases from V and 6 bases from J; bases unmatched to any gene: 6. Germline loops: CDR1 MRHNA, CDR2 SNTAGT.

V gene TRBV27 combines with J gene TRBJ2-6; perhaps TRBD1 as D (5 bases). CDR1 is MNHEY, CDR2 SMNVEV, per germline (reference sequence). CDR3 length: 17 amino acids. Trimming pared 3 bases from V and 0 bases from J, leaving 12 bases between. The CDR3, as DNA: TGTGCCAGCAGTTTTCAGGGAACTCTCTCTGGGGCCAACGTCCTGACTTTC. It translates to CASSFQGTLSGANVLTF.

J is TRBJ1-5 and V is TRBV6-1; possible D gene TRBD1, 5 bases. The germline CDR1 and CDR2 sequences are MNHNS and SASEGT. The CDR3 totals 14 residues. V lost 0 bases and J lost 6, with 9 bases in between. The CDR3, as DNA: TGTGCCAGCAGTGAAGCGGGGGGGGGTCAGCCCCAGCATTTT. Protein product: CASSEAGGGQPQHF.

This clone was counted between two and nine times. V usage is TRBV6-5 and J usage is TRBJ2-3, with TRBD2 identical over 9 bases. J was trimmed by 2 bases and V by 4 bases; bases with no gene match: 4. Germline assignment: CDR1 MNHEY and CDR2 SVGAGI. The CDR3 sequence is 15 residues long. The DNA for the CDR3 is TGTGCCAGCAGTTTGTTAGCGGGAGTCACAGATACGCAGTATTTT. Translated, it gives CASSLLAGVTDTQYF.

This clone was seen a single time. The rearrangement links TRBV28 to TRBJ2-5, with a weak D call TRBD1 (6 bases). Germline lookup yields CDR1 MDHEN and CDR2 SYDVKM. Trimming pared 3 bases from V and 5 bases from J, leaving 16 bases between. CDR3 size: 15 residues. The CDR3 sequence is CASSFRQTGLETQYF. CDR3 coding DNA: TGTGCCAGCAGTTTCAGGCAAACAGGGTTGGAGACCCAGTACTTC. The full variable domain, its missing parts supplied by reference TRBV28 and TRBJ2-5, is DVKVTQSSRYLVKRTGEKVFLECVQDMDHENMFWYRQDPGLGLRLIYFSYDVKMKEKGDIPEGYSVSREKKERFSLILESASTNQTSMYLCASSFRQTGLETQYFGPGTRLLVL.

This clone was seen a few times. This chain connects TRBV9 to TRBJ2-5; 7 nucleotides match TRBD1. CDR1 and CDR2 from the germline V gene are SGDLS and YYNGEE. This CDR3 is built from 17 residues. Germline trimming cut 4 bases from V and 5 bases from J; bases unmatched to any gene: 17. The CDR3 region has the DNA TGTGCCAGCAGCTCCCAGACAGGGATGTCTTCGAGGGAGACCCAGTACTTC. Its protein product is CASSSQTGMSSRETQYF. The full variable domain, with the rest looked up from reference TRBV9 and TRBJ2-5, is DSGVTQTPKHLITATGQRVTLRCSPRSGDLSVYWYQQSLDQGLQFLIQYYNGEERAKGNILERFSAQQFPDLHSELNLSSLELGDSALYFCASSSQTGMSSRETQYFGPGTRLLVL.

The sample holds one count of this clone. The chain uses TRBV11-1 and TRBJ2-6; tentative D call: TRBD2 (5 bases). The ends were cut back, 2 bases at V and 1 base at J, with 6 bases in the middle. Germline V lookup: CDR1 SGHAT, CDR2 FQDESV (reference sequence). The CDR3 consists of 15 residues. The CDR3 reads CASSLSGSGANVLTF. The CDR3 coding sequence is TGTGCCAGCAGCTTATCGGGGTCTGGGGCCAACGTCCTGACTTTC.

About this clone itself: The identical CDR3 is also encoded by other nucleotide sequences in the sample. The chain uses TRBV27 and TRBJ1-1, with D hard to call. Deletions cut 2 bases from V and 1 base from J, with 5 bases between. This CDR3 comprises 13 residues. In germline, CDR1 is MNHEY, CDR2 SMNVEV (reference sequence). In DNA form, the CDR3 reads TGTGCCAGCAGTTTAGGAGGGAACACTGAAGCTTTCTTT. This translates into CASSLGGNTEAFF.

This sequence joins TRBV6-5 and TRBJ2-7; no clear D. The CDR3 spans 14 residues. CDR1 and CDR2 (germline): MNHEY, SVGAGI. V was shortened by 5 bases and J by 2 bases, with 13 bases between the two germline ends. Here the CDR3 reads CASSNYHWPYEQYF. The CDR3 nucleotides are TGTGCCAGCAGTAACTACCATTGGCCCTACGAGCAGTACTTC.

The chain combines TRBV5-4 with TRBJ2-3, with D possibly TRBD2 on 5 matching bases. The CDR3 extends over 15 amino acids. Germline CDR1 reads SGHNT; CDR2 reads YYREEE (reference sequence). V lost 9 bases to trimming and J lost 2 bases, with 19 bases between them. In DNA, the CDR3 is TGTGCCACCCGTGAGGAGCGGAAATACACAGATACGCAGTATTTT. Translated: CATREERKYTDTQYF.

The CDR3 here is CASSPGTNSYNEQFF. Here the CDR3 DNA reads TGTGCCAGCAGTCCCGGGACAAACTCCTACAATGAGCAGTTCTTC. The chain combines TRBV2 with TRBJ2-1; a weak D match, TRBD1 (6 bases). V lost 5 bases and J 0 bases, leaving 11 bases between the germline ends. Germline V gene sequence: CDR1 SNHLY, CDR2 FYNNEI. This CDR3 is built from 15 residues.

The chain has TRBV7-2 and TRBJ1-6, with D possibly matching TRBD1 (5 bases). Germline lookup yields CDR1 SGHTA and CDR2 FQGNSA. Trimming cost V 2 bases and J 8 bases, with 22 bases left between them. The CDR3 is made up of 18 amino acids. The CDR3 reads CASSLYTGLNPFDSPLHF. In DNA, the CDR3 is TGTGCCAGCAGCTTATACACAGGCTTAAACCCTTTTGATTCACCCCTCCACTTT. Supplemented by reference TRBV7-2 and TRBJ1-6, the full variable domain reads GAGVSQSPSNKVTEKGKDVELRCDPISGHTALYWYRQSLGQGLEFLIYFQGNSAPDKSGLPSDRFSAERTGGSVSTLTIQRTQQEDSAVYLCASSLYTGLNPFDSPLHFGNGTRLTVT.

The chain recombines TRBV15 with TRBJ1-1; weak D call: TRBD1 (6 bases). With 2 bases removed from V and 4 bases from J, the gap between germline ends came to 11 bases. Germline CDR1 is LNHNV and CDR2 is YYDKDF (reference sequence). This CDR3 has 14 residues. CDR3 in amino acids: CATSRQGWSTEAFF. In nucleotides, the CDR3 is TGTGCCACCAGCAGACAGGGGTGGAGCACTGAAGCTTTCTTT.